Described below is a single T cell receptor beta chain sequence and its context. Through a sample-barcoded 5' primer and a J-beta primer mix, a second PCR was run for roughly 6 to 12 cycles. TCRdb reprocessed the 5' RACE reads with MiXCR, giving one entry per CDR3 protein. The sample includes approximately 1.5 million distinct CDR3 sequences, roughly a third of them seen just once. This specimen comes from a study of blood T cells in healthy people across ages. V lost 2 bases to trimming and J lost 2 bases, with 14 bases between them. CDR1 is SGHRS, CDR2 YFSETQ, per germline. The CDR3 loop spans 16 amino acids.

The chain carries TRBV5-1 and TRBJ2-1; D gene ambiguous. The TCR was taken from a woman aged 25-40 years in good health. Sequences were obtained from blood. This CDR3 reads CASSLARNSPYNEQFF. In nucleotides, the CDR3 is TGCGCCAGCAGCTTAGCCCGTAACTCCCCCTACAATGAGCAGTTCTTC.